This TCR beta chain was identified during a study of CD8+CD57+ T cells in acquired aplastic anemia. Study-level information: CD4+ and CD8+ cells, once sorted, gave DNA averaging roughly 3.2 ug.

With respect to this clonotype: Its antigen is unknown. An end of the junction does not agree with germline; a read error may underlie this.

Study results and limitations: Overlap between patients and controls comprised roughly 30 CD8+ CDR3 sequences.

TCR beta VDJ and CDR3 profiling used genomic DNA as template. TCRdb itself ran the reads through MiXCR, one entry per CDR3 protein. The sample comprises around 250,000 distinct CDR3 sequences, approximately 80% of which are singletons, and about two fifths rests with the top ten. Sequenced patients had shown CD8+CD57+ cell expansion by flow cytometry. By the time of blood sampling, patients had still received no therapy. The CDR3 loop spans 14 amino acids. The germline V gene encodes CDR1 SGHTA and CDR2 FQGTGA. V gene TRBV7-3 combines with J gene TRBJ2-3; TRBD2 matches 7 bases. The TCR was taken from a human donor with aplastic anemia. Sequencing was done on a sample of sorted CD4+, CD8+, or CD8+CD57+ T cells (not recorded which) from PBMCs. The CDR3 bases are TGTGCCAGCTCAAGACCGGGAGGTCCCGATGCACAGTGTTTT. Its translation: CASSRPGGPDAQCF.